This TCR beta chain was found in a study of T cell responses to AZD1222 COVID-19 vaccine. Across the whole study: Second-dose recipients at about 4 or about 12 weeks were treated as one pooled group. General study points: Most donors were white British, females outnumbered males, and clonal diversity was possibly underestimated. Spike-specific TCR breadth and depth rose after two AZD1222 doses.

Some clones are missing from TCRdb's copy, which holds only in-frame ones; the method was immunoSEQ multiplex PCR. The table records fewer than 90,000 clones, 87% of them present only once. Of note for this clone: What it recognizes is unknown.

The V and J ends lost 4 bases and 5 bases respectively, with 15 bases between them. CDR3 length: 14 amino acids. Germline V gene data show CDR1 as SGHRS and CDR2 as YFSETQ. The material sequenced was peripheral blood, taken on day 0 of AZD1222 vaccination. This TCR came from an adult in good health. This rearrangement joins TRBV5-1 to TRBJ1-1, with D possibly being TRBD1 (5 bases). The CDR3 sequence: CASSPLGGPTEAFF. The CDR3 DNA reads as TGCGCCAGCAGCCCTCTGGGGGGTCCGACTGAAGCTTTCTTT.